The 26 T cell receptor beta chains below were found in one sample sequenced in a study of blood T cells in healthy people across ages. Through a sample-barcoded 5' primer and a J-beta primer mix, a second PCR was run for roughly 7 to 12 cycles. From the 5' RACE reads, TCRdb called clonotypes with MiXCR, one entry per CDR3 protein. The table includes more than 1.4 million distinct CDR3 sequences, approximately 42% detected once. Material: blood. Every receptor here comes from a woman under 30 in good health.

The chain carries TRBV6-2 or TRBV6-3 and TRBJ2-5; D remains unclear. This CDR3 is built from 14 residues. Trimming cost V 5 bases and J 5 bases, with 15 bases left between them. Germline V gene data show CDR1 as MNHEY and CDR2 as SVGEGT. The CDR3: CASSDMVAAETQYF. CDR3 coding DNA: TGTGCCAGCAGTGACATGGTCGCGGCCGAGACCCAGTACTTC.

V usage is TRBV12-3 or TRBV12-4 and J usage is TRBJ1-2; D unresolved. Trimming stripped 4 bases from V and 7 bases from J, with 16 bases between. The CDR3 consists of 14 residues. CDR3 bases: TGTGCCAGCAGTTATGACGCTTGGACTGCTGGCTACACCTTC. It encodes CASSYDAWTAGYTF.

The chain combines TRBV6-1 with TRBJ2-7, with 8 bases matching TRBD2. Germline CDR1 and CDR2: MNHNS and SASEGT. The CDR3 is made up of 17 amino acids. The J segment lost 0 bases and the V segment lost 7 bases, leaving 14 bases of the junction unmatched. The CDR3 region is CASTRGSGNDLSYEQYF. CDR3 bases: TGTGCCAGCACCAGGGGTAGCGGGAACGACCTCTCCTACGAGCAGTACTTC.

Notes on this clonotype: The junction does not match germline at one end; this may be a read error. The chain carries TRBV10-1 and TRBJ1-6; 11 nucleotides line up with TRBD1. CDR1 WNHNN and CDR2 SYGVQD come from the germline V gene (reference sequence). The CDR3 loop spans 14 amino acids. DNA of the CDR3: TGCGCCTGCAGAGGACAGGGGGCGGCCTCACCCCTCCACTTT. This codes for CACRGQGAASPLHF.

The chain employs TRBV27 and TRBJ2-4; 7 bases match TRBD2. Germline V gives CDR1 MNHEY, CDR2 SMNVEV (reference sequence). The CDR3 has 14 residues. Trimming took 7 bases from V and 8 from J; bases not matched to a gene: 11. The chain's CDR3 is CASTPGLGVDIQYF. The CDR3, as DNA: TGTGCCAGCACCCCCGGACTAGGAGTCGACATTCAGTACTTC.

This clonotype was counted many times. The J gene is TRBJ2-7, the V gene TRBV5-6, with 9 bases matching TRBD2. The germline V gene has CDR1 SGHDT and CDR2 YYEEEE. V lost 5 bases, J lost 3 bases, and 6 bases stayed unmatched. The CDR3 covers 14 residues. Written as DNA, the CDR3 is TGTGCCAGCAGGACTAGCGGAGCCTTCTACGAGCAGTACTTC. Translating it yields CASRTSGAFYEQYF.

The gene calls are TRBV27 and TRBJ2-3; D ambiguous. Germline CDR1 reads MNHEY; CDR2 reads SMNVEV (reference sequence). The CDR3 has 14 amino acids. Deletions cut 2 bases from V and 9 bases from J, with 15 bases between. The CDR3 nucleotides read TGTGCCAGCAGTTTAAAAGCTCCGGTACACACGCAGTATTTT. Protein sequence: CASSLKAPVHTQYF.

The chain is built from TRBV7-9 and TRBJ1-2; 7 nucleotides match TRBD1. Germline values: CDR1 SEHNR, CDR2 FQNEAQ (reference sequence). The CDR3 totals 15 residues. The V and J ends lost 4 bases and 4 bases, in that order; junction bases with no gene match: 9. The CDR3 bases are TGTGCCAGCAGCTCCTCGGGAGGGGGCATCTATGGCTACACCTTC. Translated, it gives CASSSSGGGIYGYTF.

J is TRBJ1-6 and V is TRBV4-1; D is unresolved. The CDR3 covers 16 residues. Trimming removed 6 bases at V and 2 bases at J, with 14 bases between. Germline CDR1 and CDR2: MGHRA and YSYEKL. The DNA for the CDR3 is TGCGCCAGCAGGCCGTTCGGGGTTCCCTATAATTCACCCCTCCACTTT. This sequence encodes CASRPFGVPYNSPLHF.

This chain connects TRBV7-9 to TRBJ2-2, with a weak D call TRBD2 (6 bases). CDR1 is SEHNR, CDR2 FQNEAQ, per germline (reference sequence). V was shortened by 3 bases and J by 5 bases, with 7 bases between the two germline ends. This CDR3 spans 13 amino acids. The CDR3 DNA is TGTGCCAGCAGCTTGGAGGGTACCGGGGAGCTGTTTTTT. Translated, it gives CASSLEGTGELFF.

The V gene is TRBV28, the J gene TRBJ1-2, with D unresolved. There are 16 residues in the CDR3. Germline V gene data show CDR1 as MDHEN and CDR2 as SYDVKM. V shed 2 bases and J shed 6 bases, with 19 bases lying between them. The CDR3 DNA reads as TGTGCCAGCAGTTTAGCCCAGGTCCCACCTATAGATGGCTACACCTTC. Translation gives CASSLAQVPPIDGYTF.

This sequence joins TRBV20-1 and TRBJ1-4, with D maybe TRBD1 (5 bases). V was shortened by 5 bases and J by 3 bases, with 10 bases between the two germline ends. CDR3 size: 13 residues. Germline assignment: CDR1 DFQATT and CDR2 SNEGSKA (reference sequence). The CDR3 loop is CSAPAGPNEKLFF. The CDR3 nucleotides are TGCAGTGCTCCGGCGGGGCCTAATGAAAAACTGTTTTTT.

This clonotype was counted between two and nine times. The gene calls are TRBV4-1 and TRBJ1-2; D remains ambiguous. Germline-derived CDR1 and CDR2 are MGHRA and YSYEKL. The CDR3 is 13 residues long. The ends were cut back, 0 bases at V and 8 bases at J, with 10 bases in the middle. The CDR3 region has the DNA TGCGCCAGCAGCCAAGAAGGATTGGAGGGCTACACCTTC. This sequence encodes CASSQEGLEGYTF.

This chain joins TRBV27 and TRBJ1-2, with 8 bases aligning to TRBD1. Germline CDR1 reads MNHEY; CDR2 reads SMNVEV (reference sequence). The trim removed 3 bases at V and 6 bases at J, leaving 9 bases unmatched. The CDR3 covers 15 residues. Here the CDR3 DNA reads TGTGCCAGCAGTTTCGACAGGGGTATTTACAATGGCTACACCTTC. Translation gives CASSFDRGIYNGYTF.

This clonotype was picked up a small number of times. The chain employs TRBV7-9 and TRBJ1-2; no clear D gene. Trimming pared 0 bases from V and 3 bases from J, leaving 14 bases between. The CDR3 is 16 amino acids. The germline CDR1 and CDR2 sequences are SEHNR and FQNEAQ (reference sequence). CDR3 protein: CASSLARAENYYGYTF. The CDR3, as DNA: TGTGCCAGCAGCTTAGCGAGGGCAGAAAATTACTATGGCTACACCTTC.

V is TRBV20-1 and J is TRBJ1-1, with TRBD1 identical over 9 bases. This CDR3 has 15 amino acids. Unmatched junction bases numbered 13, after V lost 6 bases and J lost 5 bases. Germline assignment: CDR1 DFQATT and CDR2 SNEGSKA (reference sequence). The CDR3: CSATRDRARGTEAFF. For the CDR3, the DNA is TGCAGTGCAACCCGGGACAGGGCCCGGGGGACTGAAGCTTTCTTT.

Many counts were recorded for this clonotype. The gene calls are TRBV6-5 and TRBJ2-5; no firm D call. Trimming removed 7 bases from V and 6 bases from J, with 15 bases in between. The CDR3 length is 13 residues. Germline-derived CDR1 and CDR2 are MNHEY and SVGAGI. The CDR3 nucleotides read TGTGCCAGCACTTCACCTGTGGCCCAGACCCAGTACTTC. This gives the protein CASTSPVAQTQYF.

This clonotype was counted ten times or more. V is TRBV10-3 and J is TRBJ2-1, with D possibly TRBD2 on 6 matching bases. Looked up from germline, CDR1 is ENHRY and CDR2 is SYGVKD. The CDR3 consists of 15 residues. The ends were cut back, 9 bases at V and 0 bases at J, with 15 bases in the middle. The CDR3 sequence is CAMAGRALSYNEQFF. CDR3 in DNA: TGTGCCATGGCGGGACGGGCCCTCTCCTACAATGAGCAGTTCTTC.

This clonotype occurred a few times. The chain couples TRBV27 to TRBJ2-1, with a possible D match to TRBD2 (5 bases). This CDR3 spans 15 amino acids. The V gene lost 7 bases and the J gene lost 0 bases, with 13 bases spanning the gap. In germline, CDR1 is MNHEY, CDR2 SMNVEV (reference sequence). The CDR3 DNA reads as TGTGCCAGCACCCCTCTGGGGAGCTCCTACAATGAGCAGTTCTTC. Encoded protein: CASTPLGSSYNEQFF.

This CDR3 is CASSLTITPSTEAFF. In DNA form, the CDR3 reads TGTGCCAGCAGTTTAACAATAACACCTTCCACTGAAGCTTTCTTT. This chain connects TRBV27 to TRBJ1-1; D not certain. Germline lookup yields CDR1 MNHEY and CDR2 SMNVEV (reference sequence). Trimming left V 2 bases short and J 4 bases short, with 14 bases between. CDR3 length: 15 residues.

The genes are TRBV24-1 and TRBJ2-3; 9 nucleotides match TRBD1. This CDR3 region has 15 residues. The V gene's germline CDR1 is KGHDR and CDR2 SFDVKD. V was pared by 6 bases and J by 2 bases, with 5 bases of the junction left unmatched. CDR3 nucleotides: TGTGCCACCAGTTCCGGGACAGGGACCACAGATACGCAGTATTTT. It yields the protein CATSSGTGTTDTQYF.

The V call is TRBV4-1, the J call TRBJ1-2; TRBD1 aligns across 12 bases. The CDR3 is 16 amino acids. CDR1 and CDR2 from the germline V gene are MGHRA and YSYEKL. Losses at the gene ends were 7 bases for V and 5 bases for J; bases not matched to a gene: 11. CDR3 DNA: TGCGCCAGCACCCTAACGGGACAGGGGGCAGGGTATGGCTACACCTTC. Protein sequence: CASTLTGQGAGYGYTF.

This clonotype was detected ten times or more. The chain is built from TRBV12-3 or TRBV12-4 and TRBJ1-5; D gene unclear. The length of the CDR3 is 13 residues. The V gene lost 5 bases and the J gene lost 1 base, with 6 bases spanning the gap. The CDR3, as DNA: TGTGCCAGCAGTCCGGGGAGCAATCAGCCCCAGCATTTT. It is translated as CASSPGSNQPQHF.

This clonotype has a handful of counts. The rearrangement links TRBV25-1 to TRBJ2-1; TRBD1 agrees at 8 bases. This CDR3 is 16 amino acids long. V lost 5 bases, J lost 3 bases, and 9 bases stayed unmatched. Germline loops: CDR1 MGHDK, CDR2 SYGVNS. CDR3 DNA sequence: TGTGCCAGCAGTTCTCAGACAGGGGCTGGCTACAATGAGCAGTTCTTC. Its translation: CASSSQTGAGYNEQFF.

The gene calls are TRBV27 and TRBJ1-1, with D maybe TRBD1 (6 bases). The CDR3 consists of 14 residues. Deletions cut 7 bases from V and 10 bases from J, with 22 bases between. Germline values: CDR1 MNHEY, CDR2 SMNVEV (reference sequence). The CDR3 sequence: CASIFPVYGGRAFF. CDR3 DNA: TGTGCCAGCATCTTTCCCGTTTACGGGGGGCGAGCTTTCTTT.

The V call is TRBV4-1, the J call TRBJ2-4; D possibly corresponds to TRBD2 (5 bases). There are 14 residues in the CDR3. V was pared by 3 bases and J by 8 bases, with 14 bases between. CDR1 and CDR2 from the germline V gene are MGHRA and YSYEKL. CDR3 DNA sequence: TGCGCCAGCAGCCACCAAGGCAAACTAGACATTCAGTACTTC. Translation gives CASSHQGKLDIQYF.